This T cell receptor (beta chain) was recorded in a study of cytomegalovirus exposure and HLA in healthy donors. On the study more broadly: T cells numbering about 180 million yielded some 100 million unique TCR beta sequences in an earlier analysis. Study findings and constraints: Many donors carried some public TCRs, although rarity characterized most TCR sequences.

This CDR3 has 17 residues. Germline assignment: CDR1 MGHRA and CDR2 YSYEKL. V trimming: 3 bases; J trimming: 3 bases; junction bases outside the gene matches: 6. Amplification used 60 Vbeta primers and 13 Jbeta primers. Data came from immunoSEQ multiplex PCR; TCRdb stores just in-frame clones and leaves some out. This table lists tens of thousands of clones. To note about this clone: Its specificity is unknown.

The TCR was taken from a woman aged 40 to 55 in good health and CMV-seropositive. The sequenced sample consisted of PBMCs. The chain has TRBV4-1 and TRBJ2-7; TRBD2 matches 15 bases. CDR3 sequence: CASSQIPGLAGGYEQYF. The CDR3 region has the DNA TGCGCCAGCAGCCAGATTCCGGGACTAGCGGGAGGCTACGAGCAGTACTTC.